This TCR beta chain comes out of a study of blood T cell repertoires in COVID-19. As for the study in general: COVID-19 samples collected from the United States, Italy and Spain covered acute and convalescent phases. PBMCs, B-cell-depleted T cells, or T cells were the source of the cDNA or gDNA that made up the material.

The CDR3 spans 15 residues. With 0 bases removed from V and 1 base from J, the gap between germline ends came to 7 bases. CDR1 is SGHAT, CDR2 FQNNGV, per germline. This table comes from immunoSEQ multiplex PCR, and its TCRdb copy is limited to in-frame clones, with some not included. The sample consists of about 170,000 clones, around 82% of them appearing once. V is TRBV11-2 and J is TRBJ1-5; D gene unclear. This TCR was recovered from a man aged 55 to 70 who had recovered from COVID-19. Sequenced material: peripheral blood. DNA for the CDR3: TGTGCCAGCAGCTTAGAAAACTGGAGCAATCAGCCCCAGCATTTT. This translates into CASSLENWSNQPQHF.